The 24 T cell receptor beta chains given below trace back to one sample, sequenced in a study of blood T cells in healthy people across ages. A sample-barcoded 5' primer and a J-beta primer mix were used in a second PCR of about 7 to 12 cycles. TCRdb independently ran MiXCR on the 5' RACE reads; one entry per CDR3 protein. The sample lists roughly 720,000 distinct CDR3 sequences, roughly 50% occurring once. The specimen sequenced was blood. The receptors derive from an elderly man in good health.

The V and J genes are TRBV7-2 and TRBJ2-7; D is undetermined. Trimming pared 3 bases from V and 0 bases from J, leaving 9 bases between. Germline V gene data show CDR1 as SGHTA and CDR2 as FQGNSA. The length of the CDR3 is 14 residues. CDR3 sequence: CASSLGSSSYEQYF. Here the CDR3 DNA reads TGTGCCAGCAGCTTGGGGTCGAGCTCCTACGAGCAGTACTTC.

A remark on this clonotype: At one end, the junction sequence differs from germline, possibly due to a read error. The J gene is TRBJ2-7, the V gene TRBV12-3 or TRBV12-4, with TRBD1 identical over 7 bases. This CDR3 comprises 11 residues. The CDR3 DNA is TGTGCCAGCAGCCCACGGGACAGTCTTCACTTC. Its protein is CASSPRDSLHF.

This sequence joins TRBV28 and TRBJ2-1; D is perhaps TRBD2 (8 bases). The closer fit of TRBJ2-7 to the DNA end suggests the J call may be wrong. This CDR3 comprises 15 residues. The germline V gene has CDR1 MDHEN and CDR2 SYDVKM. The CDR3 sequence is CASTPGGQGDNEQYF. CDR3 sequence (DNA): TGTGCCAGCACCCCGGGGGGGCAGGGGGACAATGAGCAGTACTTC.

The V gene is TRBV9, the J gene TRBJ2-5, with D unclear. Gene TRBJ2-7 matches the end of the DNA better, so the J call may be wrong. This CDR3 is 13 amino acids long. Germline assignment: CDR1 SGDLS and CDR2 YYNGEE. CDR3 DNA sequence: TGTGCCAGCAGCGTACAACCGGATACCGAGCAGTACTTC. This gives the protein CASSVQPDTEQYF.

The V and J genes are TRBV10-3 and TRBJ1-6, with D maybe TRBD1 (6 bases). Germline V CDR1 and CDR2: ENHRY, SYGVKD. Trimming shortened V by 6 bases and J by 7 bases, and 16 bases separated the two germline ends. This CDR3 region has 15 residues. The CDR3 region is CAIRRGAQGNSPLHF. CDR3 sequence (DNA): TGTGCCATCAGGAGGGGGGCCCAAGGGAATTCACCCCTCCACTTT.

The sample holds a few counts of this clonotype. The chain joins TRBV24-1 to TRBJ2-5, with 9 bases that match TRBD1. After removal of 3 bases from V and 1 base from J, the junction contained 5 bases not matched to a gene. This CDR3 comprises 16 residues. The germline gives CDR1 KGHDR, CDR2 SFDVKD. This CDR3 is CATSDTGTGSQETQYF. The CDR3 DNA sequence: TGTGCCACCAGTGATACCGGGACAGGGAGCCAAGAGACCCAGTACTTC.

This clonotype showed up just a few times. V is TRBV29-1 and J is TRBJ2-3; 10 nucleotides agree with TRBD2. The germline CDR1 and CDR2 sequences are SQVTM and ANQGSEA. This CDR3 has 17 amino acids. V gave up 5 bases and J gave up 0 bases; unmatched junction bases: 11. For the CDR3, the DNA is TGCAGCGTTCATAGACTAGCGGGCCTCCTTAGCACAGATACGCAGTATTTT. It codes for CSVHRLAGLLSTDTQYF.

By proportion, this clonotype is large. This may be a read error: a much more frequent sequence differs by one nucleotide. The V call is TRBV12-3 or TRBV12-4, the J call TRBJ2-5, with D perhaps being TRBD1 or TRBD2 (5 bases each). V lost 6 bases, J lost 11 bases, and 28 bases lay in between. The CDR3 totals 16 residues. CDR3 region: CASSPGTQEGLDEQYF. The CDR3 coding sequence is TGTGCCAGCAGCCCCGGGACCCAAGAAGGGCTGGATGAGCAGTACTTC.

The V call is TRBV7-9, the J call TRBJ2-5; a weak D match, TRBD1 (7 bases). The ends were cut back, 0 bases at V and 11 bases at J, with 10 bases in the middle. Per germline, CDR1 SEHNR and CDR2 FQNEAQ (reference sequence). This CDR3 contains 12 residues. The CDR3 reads CASSLARGQQYF. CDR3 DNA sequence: TGTGCCAGCAGCTTAGCGCGGGGACAGCAGTACTTC.

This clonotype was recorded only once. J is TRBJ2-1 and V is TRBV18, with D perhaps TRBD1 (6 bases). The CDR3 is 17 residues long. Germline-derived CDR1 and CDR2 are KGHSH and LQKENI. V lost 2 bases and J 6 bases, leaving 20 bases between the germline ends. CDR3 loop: CASSPNQGSLGTNEQFF. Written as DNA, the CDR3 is TGTGCCAGCTCACCAAATCAGGGGAGTTTAGGAACCAATGAGCAGTTCTTC.

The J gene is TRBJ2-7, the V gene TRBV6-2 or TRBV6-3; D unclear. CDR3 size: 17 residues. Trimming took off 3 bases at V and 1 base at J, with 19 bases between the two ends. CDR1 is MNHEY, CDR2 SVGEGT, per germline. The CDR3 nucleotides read TGTGCCAGCAGTTATTCCTCGCCCTTACTGGAATCCTACGAGCAGTACTTC. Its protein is CASSYSSPLLESYEQYF.

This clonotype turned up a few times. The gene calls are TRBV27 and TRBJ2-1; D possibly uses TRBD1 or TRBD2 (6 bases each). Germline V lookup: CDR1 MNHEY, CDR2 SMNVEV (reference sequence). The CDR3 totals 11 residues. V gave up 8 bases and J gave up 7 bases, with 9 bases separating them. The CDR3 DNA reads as TGTGCCAGCGGAGGGGGGAATGAGCAGTTCTTC. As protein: CASGGGNEQFF.

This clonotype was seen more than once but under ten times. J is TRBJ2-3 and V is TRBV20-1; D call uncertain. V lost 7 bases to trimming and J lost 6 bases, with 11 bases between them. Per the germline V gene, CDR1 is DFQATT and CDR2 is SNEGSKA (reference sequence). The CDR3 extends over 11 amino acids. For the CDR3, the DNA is TGCAGTGTCCAGCCTGGGGATACGCAGTATTTT. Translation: CSVQPGDTQYF.

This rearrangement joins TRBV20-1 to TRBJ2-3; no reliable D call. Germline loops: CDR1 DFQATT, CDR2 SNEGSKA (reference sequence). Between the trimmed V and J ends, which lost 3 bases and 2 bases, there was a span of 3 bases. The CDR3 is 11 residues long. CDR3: CSARSTDTQYF. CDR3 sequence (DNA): TGCAGTGCTAGGTCCACAGATACGCAGTATTTT.

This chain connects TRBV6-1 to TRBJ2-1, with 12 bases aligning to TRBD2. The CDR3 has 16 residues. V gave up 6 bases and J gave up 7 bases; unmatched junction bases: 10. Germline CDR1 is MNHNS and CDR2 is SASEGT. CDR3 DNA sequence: TGTGCCAGCAGCCCTATGGGGCTAGCGGGAGGGAATGAGCAGTTCTTC. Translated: CASSPMGLAGGNEQFF.

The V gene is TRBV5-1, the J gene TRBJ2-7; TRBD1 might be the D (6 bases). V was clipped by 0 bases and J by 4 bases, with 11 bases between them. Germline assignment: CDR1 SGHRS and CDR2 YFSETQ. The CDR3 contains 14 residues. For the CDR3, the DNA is TGCGCCAGCAGCTTGGAGGGCAGGGGTTACGAGCAGTACTTC. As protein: CASSLEGRGYEQYF.

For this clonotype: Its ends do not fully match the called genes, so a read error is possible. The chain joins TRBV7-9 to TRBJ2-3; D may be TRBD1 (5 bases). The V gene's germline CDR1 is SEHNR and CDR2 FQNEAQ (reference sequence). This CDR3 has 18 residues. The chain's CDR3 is CASCLVVGAEPRTDTQYF. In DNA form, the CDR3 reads TGTGCCAGCTGCTTAGTTGTTGGGGCAGAGCCACGCACAGATACGCAGTATTTT. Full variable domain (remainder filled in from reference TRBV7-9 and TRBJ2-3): DTGVSQNPRHKITKRGQNVTFRCDPISEHNRLYWYRQTLGQGPEFLTYFQNEAQLEKSRLLSDRFSAERPKGSFSTLEIQRTEQGDSAMYLCASCLVVGAEPRTDTQYFGPGTRLTVL.

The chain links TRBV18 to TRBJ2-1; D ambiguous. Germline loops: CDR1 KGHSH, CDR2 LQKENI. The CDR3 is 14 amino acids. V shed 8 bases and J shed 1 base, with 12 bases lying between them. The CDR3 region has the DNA TGTGCCAGCATTTCAAGGGTTTCCTACAATGAGCAGTTCTTC. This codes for CASISRVSYNEQFF.

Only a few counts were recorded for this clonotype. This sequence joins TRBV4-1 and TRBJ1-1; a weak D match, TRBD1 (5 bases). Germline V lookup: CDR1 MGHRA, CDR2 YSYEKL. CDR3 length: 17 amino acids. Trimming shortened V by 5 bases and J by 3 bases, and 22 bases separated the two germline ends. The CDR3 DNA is TGCGCCAGCAGCGACACTTGGGGCGGGGGAATTTACACTGAAGCTTTCTTT. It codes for CASSDTWGGGIYTEAFF.

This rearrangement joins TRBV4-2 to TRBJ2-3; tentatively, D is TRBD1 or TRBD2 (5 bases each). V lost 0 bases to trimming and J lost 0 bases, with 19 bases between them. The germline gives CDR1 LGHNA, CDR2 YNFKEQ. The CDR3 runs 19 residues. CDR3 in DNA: TGTGCCAGCAGCCAAGAAGTCGGGGCCGGTAGGGTTAGCACAGATACGCAGTATTTT. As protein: CASSQEVGAGRVSTDTQYF.

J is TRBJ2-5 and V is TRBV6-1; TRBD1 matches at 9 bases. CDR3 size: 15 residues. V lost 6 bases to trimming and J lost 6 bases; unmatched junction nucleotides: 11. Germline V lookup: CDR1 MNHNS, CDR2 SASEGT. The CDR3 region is CASSLWTGESKTQYF. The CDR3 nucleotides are TGTGCCAGCAGCCTCTGGACAGGGGAAAGTAAGACCCAGTACTTC.

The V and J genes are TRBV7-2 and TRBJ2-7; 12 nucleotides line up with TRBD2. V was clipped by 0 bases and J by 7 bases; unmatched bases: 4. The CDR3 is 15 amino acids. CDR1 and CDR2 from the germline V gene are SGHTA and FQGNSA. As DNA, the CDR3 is TGTGCCAGCAGCTTAGCGCTAGCGGGAGGGAGGGAGCAGTACTTC. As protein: CASSLALAGGREQYF.

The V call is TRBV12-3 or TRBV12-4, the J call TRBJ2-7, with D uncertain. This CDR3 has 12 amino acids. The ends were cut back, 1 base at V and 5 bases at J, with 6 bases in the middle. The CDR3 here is CASSLGTHEQYF. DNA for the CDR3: TGTGCCAGCAGTTTAGGTACCCACGAGCAGTACTTC.

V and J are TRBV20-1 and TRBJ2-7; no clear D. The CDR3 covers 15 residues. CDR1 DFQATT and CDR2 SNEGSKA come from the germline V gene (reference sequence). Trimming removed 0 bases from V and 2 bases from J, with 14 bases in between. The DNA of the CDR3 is TGCAGTGCTAGAGATGGGTCCGTAACAACCTACGAGCAGTACTTC. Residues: CSARDGSVTTYEQYF.